The TCR beta chain under discussion was sequenced for a study of cytomegalovirus exposure and HLA in healthy donors. Study information: An analysis done earlier identified 95 million to 140 million unique TCR beta sequences from approximately 200 million T cells. Study conclusions and caveats: Earlier analysis yielded a pattern in which most TCR beta V segments were productive about 90% or about 30% of the time. A highly shared variant cluster was judged a likely technical artifact.

Trimming cost V 2 bases and J 5 bases, with 19 bases left between them. Germline V gene sequence: CDR1 MDHEN, CDR2 SYDVKM. The CDR3 sequence is 17 residues long. The primer mix had 60 Vbeta and 13 Jbeta primers. Clones were sequenced by immunoSEQ multiplex PCR, and TCRdb holds only the in-frame ones, with some missing. The profile shows about 63,000 clones, roughly 71% of them singletons. This clone was seen a handful of times. Its antigen remains unidentified. V is TRBV28 and J is TRBJ1-5; maybe TRBD1 (5 bases). The receptor was derived from a man in his forties or fifties in good health and CMV-seropositive. The sample was PBMCs. CDR3 protein: CASSLRVRTTLDQPQHF. The CDR3 nucleotides are TGTGCCAGCAGTTTAAGGGTACGGACAACTTTAGATCAGCCCCAGCATTTT. Supplemented by reference TRBV28 and TRBJ1-5, the full variable domain reads DVKVTQSSRYLVKRTGEKVFLECVQDMDHENMFWYRQDPGLGLRLIYFSYDVKMKEKGDIPEGYSVSREKKERFSLILESASTNQTSMYLCASSLRVRTTLDQPQHFGDGTRLSIL.